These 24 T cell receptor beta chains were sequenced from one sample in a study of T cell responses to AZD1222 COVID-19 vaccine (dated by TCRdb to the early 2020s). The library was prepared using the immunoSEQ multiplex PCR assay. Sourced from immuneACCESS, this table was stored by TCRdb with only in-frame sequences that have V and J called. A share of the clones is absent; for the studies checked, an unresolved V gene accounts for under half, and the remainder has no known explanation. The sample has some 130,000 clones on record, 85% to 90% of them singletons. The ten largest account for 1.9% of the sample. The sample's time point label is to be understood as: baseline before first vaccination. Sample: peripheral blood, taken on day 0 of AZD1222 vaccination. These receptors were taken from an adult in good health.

Here the CDR3 DNA reads TGTGCCAGCAGCTCCGGGAGGCGGGGTTTACAAGAGACCCAGTACTTC. It encodes CASSSGRRGLQETQYF. The chain joins TRBV5-8 to TRBJ2-5, with TRBD2 identical over 7 bases. Germline assignment: CDR1 SGHTS and CDR2 YDEGEE. V dropped 3 bases and J dropped 2; count of bases not matched to a gene: 10. The length of the CDR3 is 16 residues.

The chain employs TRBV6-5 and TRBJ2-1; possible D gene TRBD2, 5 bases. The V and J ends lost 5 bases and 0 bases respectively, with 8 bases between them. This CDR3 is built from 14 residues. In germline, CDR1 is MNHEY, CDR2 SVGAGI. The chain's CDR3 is CASSSGGSYNEQFF. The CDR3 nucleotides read TGTGCCAGCAGTAGCGGTGGCTCCTACAATGAGCAGTTCTTC.

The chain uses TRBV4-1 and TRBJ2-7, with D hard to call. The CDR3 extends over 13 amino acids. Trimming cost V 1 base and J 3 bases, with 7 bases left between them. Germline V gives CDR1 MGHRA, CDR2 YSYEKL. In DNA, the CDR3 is TGCGCCAGCAGCCAAGTGCGCCTCTACGAGCAGTACTTC. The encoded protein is CASSQVRLYEQYF.

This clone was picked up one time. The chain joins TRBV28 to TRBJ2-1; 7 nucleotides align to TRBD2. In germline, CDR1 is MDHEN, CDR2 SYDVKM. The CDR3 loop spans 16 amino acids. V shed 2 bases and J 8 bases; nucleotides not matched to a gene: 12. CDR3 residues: CASSLVLPGTTDEQFF. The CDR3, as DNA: TGTGCCAGCAGTTTAGTTTTGCCAGGGACTACGGATGAGCAGTTCTTC.

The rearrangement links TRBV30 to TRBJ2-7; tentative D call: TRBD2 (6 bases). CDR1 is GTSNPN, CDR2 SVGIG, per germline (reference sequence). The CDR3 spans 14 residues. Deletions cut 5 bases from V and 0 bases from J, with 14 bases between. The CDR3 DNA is TGTGCCTGGGTTAGCGGATGGAGCTCCTACGAGCAGTACTTC. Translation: CAWVSGWSSYEQYF.

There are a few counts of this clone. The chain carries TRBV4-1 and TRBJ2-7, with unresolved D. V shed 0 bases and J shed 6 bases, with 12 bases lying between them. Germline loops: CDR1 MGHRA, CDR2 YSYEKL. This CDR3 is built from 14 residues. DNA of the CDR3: TGCGCCAGCAGCCAAGAACAGAATCGAGGCGAGCAGTACTTC. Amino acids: CASSQEQNRGEQYF.

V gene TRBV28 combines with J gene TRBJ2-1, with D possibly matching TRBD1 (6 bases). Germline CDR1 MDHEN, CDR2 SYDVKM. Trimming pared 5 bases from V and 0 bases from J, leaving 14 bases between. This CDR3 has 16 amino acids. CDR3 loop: CASSNWGLSSYNEQFF. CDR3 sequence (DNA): TGTGCCAGCAGTAACTGGGGGCTAAGCTCCTACAATGAGCAGTTCTTC.

The chain's CDR3 is CASSFQGGPEAFF. The CDR3 DNA follows: TGTGCCAGCAGTTTCCAGGGGGGTCCTGAAGCTTTCTTT. The V call is TRBV6-5, the J call TRBJ1-1, with 7 positions matching TRBD1. Germline values: CDR1 MNHEY, CDR2 SVGAGI. The CDR3 covers 13 residues. V shed 4 bases and J 6 bases; nucleotides not matched to a gene: 5.

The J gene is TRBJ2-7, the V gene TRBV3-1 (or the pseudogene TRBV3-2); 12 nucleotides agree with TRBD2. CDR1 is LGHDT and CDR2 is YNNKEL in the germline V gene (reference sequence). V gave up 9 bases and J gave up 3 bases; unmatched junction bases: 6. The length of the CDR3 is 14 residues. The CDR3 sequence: CARDTSGGIYEQYF. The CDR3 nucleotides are TGTGCCAGGGACACTAGCGGGGGGATCTACGAGCAGTACTTC.

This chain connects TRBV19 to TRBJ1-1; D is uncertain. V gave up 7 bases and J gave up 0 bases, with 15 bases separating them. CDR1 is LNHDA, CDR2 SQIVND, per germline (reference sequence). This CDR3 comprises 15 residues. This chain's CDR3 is CASNHPGGMNTEAFF. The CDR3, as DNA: TGTGCCAGTAACCACCCTGGAGGTATGAACACTGAAGCTTTCTTT.

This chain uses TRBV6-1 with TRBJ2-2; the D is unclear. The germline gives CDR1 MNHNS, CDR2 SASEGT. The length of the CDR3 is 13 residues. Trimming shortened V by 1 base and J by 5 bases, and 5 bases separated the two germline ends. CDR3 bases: TGTGCCAGCAGTGAAGAGAAAACCGGGGAGCTGTTTTTT. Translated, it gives CASSEEKTGELFF.

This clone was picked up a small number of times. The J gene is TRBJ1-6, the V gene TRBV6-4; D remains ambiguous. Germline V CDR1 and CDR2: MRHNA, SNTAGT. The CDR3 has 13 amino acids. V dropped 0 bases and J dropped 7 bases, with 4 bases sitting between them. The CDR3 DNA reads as TGTGCCAGCAGTGACTCGCAGAATTCACCCCTCCACTTT. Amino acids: CASSDSQNSPLHF.

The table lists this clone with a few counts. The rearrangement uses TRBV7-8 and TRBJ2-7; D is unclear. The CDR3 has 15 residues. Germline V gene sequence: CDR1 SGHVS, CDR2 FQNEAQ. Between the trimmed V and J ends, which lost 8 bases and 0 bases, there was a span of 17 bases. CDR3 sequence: CASGQAWVGSYEQYF. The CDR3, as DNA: TGTGCCAGCGGCCAAGCTTGGGTGGGCTCCTACGAGCAGTACTTC. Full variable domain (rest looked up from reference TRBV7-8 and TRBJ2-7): GAGVSQSPRYKVAKRGQDVALRCDPISGHVSLFWYQQALGQGPEFLTYFQNEAQLDKSGLPSDRFFAERPEGSVSTLKIQRTQQEDSAVYLCASGQAWVGSYEQYFGPGTRLTVT.

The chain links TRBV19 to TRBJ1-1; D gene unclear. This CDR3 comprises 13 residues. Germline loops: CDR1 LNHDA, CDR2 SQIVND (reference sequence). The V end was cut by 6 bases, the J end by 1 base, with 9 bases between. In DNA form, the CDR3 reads TGTGCCAGTAGCCCGGCGGGGAACACTGAAGCTTTCTTT. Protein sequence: CASSPAGNTEAFF.

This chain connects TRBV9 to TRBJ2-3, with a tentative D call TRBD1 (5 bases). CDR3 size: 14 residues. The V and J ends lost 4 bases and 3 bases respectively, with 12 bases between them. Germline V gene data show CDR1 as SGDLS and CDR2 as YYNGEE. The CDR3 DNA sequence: TGTGCCAGCAGCACGCGACAGTTTACAGATACGCAGTATTTT. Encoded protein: CASSTRQFTDTQYF.

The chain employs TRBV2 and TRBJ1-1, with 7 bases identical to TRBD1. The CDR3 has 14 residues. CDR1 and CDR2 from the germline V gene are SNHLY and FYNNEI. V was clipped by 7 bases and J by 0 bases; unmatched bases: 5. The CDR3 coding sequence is TGTGCCAGCACCAGACAGGGAATGAACACTGAAGCTTTCTTT. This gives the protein CASTRQGMNTEAFF.

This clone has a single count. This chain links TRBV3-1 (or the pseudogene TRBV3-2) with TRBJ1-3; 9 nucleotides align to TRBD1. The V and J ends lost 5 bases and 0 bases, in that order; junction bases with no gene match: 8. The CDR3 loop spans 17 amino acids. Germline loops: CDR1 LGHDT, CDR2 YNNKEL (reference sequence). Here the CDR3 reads CASSKAGTGNSGNTIYF. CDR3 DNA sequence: TGTGCCAGCAGCAAGGCCGGGACAGGGAACTCTGGAAACACCATATATTTT.

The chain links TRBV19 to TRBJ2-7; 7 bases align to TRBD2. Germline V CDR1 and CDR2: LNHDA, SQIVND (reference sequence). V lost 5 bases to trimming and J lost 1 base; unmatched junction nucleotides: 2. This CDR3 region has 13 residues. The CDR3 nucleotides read TGTGCCAGTAGTTACGGGGGGTCCTACGAGCAGTACTTC. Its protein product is CASSYGGSYEQYF.

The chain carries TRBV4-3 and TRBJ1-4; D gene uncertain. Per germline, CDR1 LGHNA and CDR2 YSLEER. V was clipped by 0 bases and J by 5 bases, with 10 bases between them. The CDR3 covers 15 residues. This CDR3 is CASSQDMGINEKLFF. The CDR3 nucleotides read TGCGCCAGCAGCCAAGATATGGGTATAAATGAAAAACTGTTTTTT.

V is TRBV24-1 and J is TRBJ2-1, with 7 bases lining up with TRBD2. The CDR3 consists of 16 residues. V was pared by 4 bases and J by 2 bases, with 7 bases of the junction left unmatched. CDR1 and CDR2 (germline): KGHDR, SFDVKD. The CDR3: CATSDRAGAAYNEQFF. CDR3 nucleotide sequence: TGTGCCACCAGTGACCGTGCGGGAGCTGCCTACAATGAGCAGTTCTTC.

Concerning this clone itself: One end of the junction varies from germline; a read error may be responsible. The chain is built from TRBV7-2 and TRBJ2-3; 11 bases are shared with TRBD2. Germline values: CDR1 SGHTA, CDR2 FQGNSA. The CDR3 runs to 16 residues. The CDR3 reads CAGSHRLAGLTDTQYF. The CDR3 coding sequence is TGTGCCGGCAGCCACCGACTAGCGGGACTCACAGATACGCAGTATTTT. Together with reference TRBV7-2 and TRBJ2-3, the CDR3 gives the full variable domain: GAGVSQSPSNKVTEKGKDVELRCDPISGHTALYWYRQSLGQGLEFLIYFQGNSAPDKSGLPSDRFSAERTGGSVSTLTIQRTQQEDSAVYLCAGSHRLAGLTDTQYFGPGTRLTVL.

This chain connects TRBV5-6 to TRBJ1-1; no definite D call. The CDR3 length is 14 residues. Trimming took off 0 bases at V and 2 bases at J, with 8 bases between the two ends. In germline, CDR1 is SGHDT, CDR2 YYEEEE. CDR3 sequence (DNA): TGTGCCAGCAGCTTGGTAGGGCTTAACACTGAAGCTTTCTTT. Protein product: CASSLVGLNTEAFF.

The DNA of the CDR3 is TGTGCCAGCAGCTTCGGATCCCGACGGGCGGATACGCAGTATTTT. Its protein is CASSFGSRRADTQYF. V and J are TRBV7-9 and TRBJ2-3; D remains ambiguous. V lost 3 bases to trimming and J lost 6 bases, with 16 bases between them. The CDR3 runs 15 residues. Germline CDR1 SEHNR, CDR2 FQNEAQ (reference sequence).

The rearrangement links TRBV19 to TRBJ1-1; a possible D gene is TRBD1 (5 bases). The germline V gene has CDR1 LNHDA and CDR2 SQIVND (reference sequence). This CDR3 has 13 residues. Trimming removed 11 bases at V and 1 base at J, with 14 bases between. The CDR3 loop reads CAVSSGGNTEAFF. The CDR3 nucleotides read TGTGCCGTCAGTAGTGGGGGGAACACTGAAGCTTTCTTT.